The entry below describes one T cell receptor (beta chain). This sample stems from a study of control samples from healthy donors and cancer patients. The germline gives CDR1 MNHEY, CDR2 SVGAGI. The CDR3 spans 13 residues. The V gene lost 8 bases and the J gene lost 0 bases, with 11 bases spanning the gap. Sequencing used immunoSEQ multiplex PCR; TCRdb keeps in-frame clones, though not all of them. The sample contains 93,000 or so clones, 75% to 90% of which appear only once. The gene calls are TRBV6-5 and TRBJ2-7, with D perhaps matching TRBD1 (6 bases). The sequence derives from a man between 60 and 75 years old with lung cancer. Source material: PBMCs. CDR3 residues: CASRDRISYEQYF. The CDR3 DNA sequence: TGTGCCAGCCGAGACAGGATCTCCTACGAGCAGTACTTC.